One T cell receptor beta chain is described in this entry. Antigen unknown. For 10 days, roughly 9.4 x 10^4 sorted CD4+ cells grew with T cell-depleted PBMCs and CEF. Here immunoSEQ multiplex PCR was the method, and the copy in TCRdb shows in-frame clones only, minus some. The sample contains about 36,000 clones, roughly four fifths of which appear only once. The data were obtained in a study of CD4 T cells in relation to SARS-CoV-2 and coronaviruses. Study details: Median patient age was around 42 years, spanning 21 to 72 years. A couple of subjects were Hispanic; patients were roughly 8 males and a handful of females.

CDR1 SGHVS and CDR2 FQNEAQ come from the germline V gene. The CDR3 loop spans 19 amino acids. Trimming took 6 bases from V and 4 from J; bases not matched to a gene: 19. Findings of the study overall: No donor gave both pre-pandemic and post-infection samples.

The clonotype originates from an adult with COVID-19. The specimen was naive CD4+ T cells from PBMCs, cultured in vitro. Subset reported: naive CD4+ T cells isolated by negative enrichment. This chain links TRBV7-8 with TRBJ2-7, with 12 bases fitting TRBD2. CDR3 in amino acids: CASRPLRGLAGGSGYEQYF. CDR3 DNA sequence: TGTGCCAGCAGACCACTCAGGGGTCTAGCGGGAGGGTCTGGTTACGAGCAGTACTTC.